The subject of this entry is one T cell receptor beta chain. As yet, its antigen is unknown. The data belong to a study of OX40 agonist ivuxolimab in advanced cancers. Findings and limits, study-wide: Researchers report that CD8+ T cells had, on average, more expanded clones than CD4+. Partial responders at 0.1-3.0 mg/kg showed near-lowest clonal expansion.

CDR3 length equals 15 residues. CDR1 is SGHRS and CDR2 is YFSETQ in the germline V gene. J was trimmed by 7 bases and V by 0 bases; bases with no gene match: 5. Sequencing was performed with immunoSEQ multiplex PCR; in TCRdb, only in-frame clones are kept and a portion is missing. The sample shows roughly 89,000 clones, approximately 90% of them seen only once. Patients with a history of autoimmune disease or on systemic immunosuppression were excluded. J is TRBJ2-1 and V is TRBV5-1, with 9 bases matching TRBD2. The TCR comes from an adult with an advanced solid tumor such as melanoma, head and neck, liver or kidney cancer. The sample was CD4+ or CD8+ T cells sorted from blood, taken in a trial of the OX40 agonist ivuxolimab. CDR3 region: CASSLVASGKNEQFF. DNA for the CDR3: TGCGCCAGCAGCTTGGTAGCTAGCGGGAAGAATGAGCAGTTCTTC.